The entry that follows covers one T cell receptor beta chain sequence. Under the authors' procedure: Estimation of nucleated cell counts relied on the amplification of reference gene primers. Profiling relied on immunoSEQ multiplex PCR, and the TCRdb table lists in-frame clones only, not all of them. D and trimming were read from the DNA, whereas the V and J calls and clone size are those reported in that table. The sample lists fewer than 250,000 clones, approximately 87% occurring once. CDR3 length equals 16 residues. Trimming removed 1 base from V and 6 bases from J; junction bases left unmatched: 8. Germline CDR1 is LNHDA and CDR2 is SQIVND (reference sequence). The data stem from a study of blood T cell repertoires in COVID-19. The overall study: Some COVID-19 samples were acute and others convalescent; all came from the United States, Italy and Spain. PBMCs, B-cell-depleted T cells, or T cells were the source of the cDNA or gDNA that made up the material.

The V and J genes are TRBV19 and TRBJ2-2, with 7 bases aligning to TRBD2. The sample consisted of peripheral blood. The source is a woman aged 45-65 years with acute or convalescent COVID-19. The CDR3 here is CASSIVPGRVAGELFF. The CDR3, as DNA: TGTGCCAGTAGTATAGTTCCAGGGAGGGTGGCCGGGGAGCTGTTTTTT.